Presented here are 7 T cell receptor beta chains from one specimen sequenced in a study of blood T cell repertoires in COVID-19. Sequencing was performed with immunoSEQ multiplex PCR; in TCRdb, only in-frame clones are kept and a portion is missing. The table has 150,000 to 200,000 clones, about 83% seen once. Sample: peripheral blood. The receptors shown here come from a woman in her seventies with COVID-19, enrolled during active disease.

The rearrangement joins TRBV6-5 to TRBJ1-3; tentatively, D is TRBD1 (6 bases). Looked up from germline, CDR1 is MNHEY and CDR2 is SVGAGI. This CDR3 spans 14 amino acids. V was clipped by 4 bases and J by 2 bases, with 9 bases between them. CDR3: CASSSGVTGNTIYF. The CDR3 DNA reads TGTGCCAGCAGTTCAGGGGTTACTGGAAACACCATATATTTT.

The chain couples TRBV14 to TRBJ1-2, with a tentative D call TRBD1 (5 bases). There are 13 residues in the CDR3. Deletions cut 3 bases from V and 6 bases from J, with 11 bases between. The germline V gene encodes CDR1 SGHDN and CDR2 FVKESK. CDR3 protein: CASSQRQTDGYTF. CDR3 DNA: TGTGCCAGCAGCCAGCGACAGACTGATGGCTACACCTTC. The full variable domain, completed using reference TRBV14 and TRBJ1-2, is EAGVTQFPSHSVIEKGQTVTLRCDPISGHDNLYWYRRVMGKEIKFLLHFVKESKQDESGMPNNRFLAERTGGTYSTLKVQPAELEDSGVYFCASSQRQTDGYTFGSGTRLTVV.

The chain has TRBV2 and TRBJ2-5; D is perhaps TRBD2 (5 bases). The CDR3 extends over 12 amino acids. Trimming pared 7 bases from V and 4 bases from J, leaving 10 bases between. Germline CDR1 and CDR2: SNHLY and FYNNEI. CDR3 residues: CASTGGGETQYF. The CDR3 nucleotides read TGTGCCAGCACCGGAGGAGGAGAGACCCAGTACTTC.

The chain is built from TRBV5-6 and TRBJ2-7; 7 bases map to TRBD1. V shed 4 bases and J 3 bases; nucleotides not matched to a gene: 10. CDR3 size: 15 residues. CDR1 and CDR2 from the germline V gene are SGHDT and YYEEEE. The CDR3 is CASSHLQGFDYEQYF. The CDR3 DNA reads TGTGCCAGCAGCCACCTACAGGGGTTTGACTACGAGCAGTACTTC.

CDR3 amino acids: CAVQDANTGELFF. The CDR3 nucleotides are TGCGCCGTACAGGACGCGAACACCGGGGAGCTGTTTTTT. V is TRBV5-1 and J is TRBJ2-2; a weak D match, TRBD1 (5 bases). The germline V gene has CDR1 SGHRS and CDR2 YFSETQ. This CDR3 is built from 13 residues. The germline V and J ends were trimmed by 10 bases and 0 bases, with 10 bases remaining between them.

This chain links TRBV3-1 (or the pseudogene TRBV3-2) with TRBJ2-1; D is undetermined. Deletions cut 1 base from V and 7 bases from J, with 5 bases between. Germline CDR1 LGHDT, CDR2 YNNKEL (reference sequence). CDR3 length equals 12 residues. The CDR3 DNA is TGTGCCAGCAGCCAAGTTGCGAATGAGCAGTTCTTC. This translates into CASSQVANEQFF.

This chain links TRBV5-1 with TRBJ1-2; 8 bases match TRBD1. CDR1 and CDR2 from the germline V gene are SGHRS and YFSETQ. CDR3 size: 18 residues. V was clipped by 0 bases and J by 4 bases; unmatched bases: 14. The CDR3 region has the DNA TGCGCCAGCAGCTTGGGCCCCCCCGGAGCAGGGGGCGGCTATGGCTACACCTTC. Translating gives CASSLGPPGAGGGYGYTF.